One sample yielded the 32 T cell receptor beta chains listed below, sequenced in a study of T cells in Graves' hyperthyroidism and ophthalmopathy. RNA transcripts served as the template for amplifying TCR beta CDR3 regions. The HTBI set primed first-round TCR CDR3 RT-PCR. One entry per CDR3 protein, called by TCRdb with MiXCR from the multiplex PCR reads. The table includes about 58,000 distinct CDR3 sequences, roughly 50% detected once. Source material: blood. The receptors come from a woman in her twenties or thirties with Graves' ophthalmopathy.

The chain carries TRBV20-1 and TRBJ2-5; 9 nucleotides agree with TRBD1. V shed 3 bases and J 5 bases; nucleotides not matched to a gene: 13. The CDR3 is 16 residues long. The germline V gene has CDR1 DFQATT and CDR2 SNEGSKA (reference sequence). The CDR3 sequence is CSASPGQGLRGETQYF. The CDR3 DNA is TGCAGTGCTAGCCCGGGACAGGGACTCAGAGGGGAGACCCAGTACTTC.

J is TRBJ1-5 and V is TRBV12-3 or TRBV12-4; the D is unclear. Trimming cost V 4 bases and J 0 bases, with 10 bases left between them. The CDR3 contains 15 residues. The CDR3 spells CASSSPAASNQPQHF. The CDR3 DNA reads TGTGCCAGCAGTTCCCCGGCGGCTAGCAATCAGCCCCAGCATTTT.

This chain uses TRBV9 with TRBJ2-3; 9 nucleotides match TRBD2. Germline loops: CDR1 SGDLS, CDR2 YYNGEE. The length of the CDR3 is 16 residues. V was pared by 3 bases and J by 6 bases, with 11 bases of the junction left unmatched. CDR3 in amino acids: CASSAGVAGVGDTQYF. The CDR3 nucleotides are TGTGCCAGCAGCGCCGGGGTAGCGGGAGTTGGGGATACGCAGTATTTT.

This clonotype was found many times. The rearrangement uses TRBV12-3 or TRBV12-4 and TRBJ1-5; D is unresolved. Trimming left V 5 bases short and J 9 bases short, with 11 bases between. This CDR3 region has 12 residues. The CDR3 nucleotides read TGTGCCAGCAGTACCGCTCTGGGGCCCCAGCATTTT. Translated: CASSTALGPQHF.

Remarks on this clonotype: The limits of the CDR3 on the DNA are not certain, so only TCRdb's listed CDR3 is given. The chain combines TRBV7-7 with TRBJ2-1; the table's D call of TRBD2 was not tested on the DNA. In germline, CDR1 is SSHAT, CDR2 FNYEAQ (reference sequence). The CDR3 spans 20 amino acids, including both terminal residues. The CDR3 protein is CASSFYICSQKAGVLNEQFF.

This sequence joins TRBV7-2 and TRBJ1-6; maybe TRBD1 (5 bases). This CDR3 region has 15 residues. Germline V CDR1 and CDR2: SGHTA, FQGNSA. V gave up 3 bases and J gave up 9 bases, with 15 bases separating them. In DNA form, the CDR3 reads TGTGCCAGCAGCTTCAGGTCTGGGGCTGGTTCACCCCTCCACTTT. Its protein is CASSFRSGAGSPLHF.

The rearrangement uses TRBV25-1 and TRBJ1-1; D unresolved. This CDR3 is built from 17 residues. V was trimmed by 8 bases and J by 5 bases, leaving 27 bases between them. Germline V gene data show CDR1 as MGHDK and CDR2 as SYGVNS. The CDR3 DNA is TGTGCCAGCTCACCGACAAGGCGATCCGGGTTTGGGACTGAAGCTTTCTTT. As protein: CASSPTRRSGFGTEAFF.

J is TRBJ2-7 and V is TRBV20-1, with 10 nucleotides matching TRBD2. J lost 2 bases, V lost 0 bases, and 4 bases had no gene match. Per the germline V gene, CDR1 is DFQATT and CDR2 is SNEGSKA (reference sequence). The length of the CDR3 is 15 residues. The CDR3: CSAREPGLATYEQYF. For the CDR3, the DNA is TGCAGTGCTAGAGAGCCGGGACTAGCGACCTACGAGCAGTACTTC.

The table lists this clonotype with a count of one. This chain uses TRBV15 with TRBJ1-4, with TRBD1 matching 7 bases. The CDR3 has 14 residues. Germline loops: CDR1 LNHNV, CDR2 YYDKDF (reference sequence). Trimming took 3 bases from V and 6 from J; bases not matched to a gene: 4. The CDR3 loop reads CATSRTGYDEKLFF. CDR3 bases: TGTGCCACCAGCAGGACAGGGTATGATGAAAAACTGTTTTTT.

The chain employs TRBV20-1 and TRBJ1-3; D is unresolved. Germline V gene lookup returns CDR1 DFQATT and CDR2 SNEGSKA (reference sequence). The CDR3 runs 11 residues. V was cut by 4 bases and J by 4 bases, with 5 bases left in between. In DNA, the CDR3 is TGCAGTGCTACCACCGGAAACACCATATATTTT. Residues: CSATTGNTIYF.

The rearrangement uses TRBV7-9 and TRBJ2-7; 8 bases line up with TRBD2. The junction had 6 bases not matched to a gene; V was cut back by 5 bases and J by 6 bases. The length of the CDR3 is 13 residues. Per germline, CDR1 SEHNR and CDR2 FQNEAQ (reference sequence). The CDR3 loop reads CASSPGTRGEQYF. The CDR3 DNA reads as TGTGCCAGCAGCCCAGGGACTAGGGGCGAGCAGTACTTC. The full variable domain, with the rest looked up from reference TRBV7-9 and TRBJ2-7, is DTGVSQNPRHKITKRGQNVTFRCDPISEHNRLYWYRQTLGQGPEFLTYFQNEAQLEKSRLLSDRFSAERPKGSFSTLEIQRTEQGDSAMYLCASSPGTRGEQYFGPGTRLTVT.

The J gene is TRBJ1-5, the V gene TRBV7-2, with D possibly matching TRBD1 (6 bases). The V end was cut by 7 bases, the J end by 4 bases, with 14 bases between. CDR1 and CDR2 (germline): SGHTA, FQGNSA. The CDR3 runs 14 residues. CDR3 bases: TGTGCCAGCACCCCATTTCAGGGGAATCAGCCCCAGCATTTT. Translation: CASTPFQGNQPQHF.

The chain uses TRBV9 and TRBJ2-1; 15 bases are shared with TRBD2. The germline V gene has CDR1 SGDLS and CDR2 YYNGEE. Trimming at V came to 4 bases and at J to 13 bases, leaving 12 bases not matched to a gene. The CDR3 has 16 residues. The CDR3 region is CASSSGGLAGGGGQFF. The DNA of the CDR3 is TGTGCCAGCAGCTCCGGGGGACTAGCGGGAGGCGGGGGTCAGTTCTTC.

The V gene is TRBV15, the J gene TRBJ2-1; D gene ambiguous. CDR1 and CDR2 from the germline V gene are LNHNV and YYDKDF (reference sequence). The CDR3 runs to 13 residues. The V and J ends lost 3 bases and 5 bases respectively, with 8 bases between them. The CDR3 DNA follows: TGTGCCACCAGCAGGATTCTGGACAATGAGCAGTTCTTC. It codes for CATSRILDNEQFF. The full variable domain, its missing parts supplied by reference TRBV15 and TRBJ2-1, is DAMVIQNPRYQVTQFGKPVTLSCSQTLNHNVMYWYQQKSSQAPKLLFHYYDKDFNNEADTPDNFQSRRPNTSFCFLDIRSPGLGDTAMYLCATSRILDNEQFFGPGTRLTVL.

The genes are TRBV5-1 and TRBJ2-2; TRBD1 agrees at 8 bases. V lost 2 bases to trimming and J lost 6 bases; unmatched junction nucleotides: 0. CDR1 and CDR2 from the germline V gene are SGHRS and YFSETQ. The CDR3 loop spans 13 amino acids. CDR3 DNA: TGCGCCAGCAGCTTACAGGGGGCCGGGGAGCTGTTTTTT. It codes for CASSLQGAGELFF.

The chain joins TRBV13 to TRBJ2-6; no reliable D call. Trimming shortened V by 4 bases and J by 3 bases, and 4 bases separated the two germline ends. Germline-derived CDR1 and CDR2 are PRHDT and FYEKMQ (reference sequence). The CDR3 consists of 13 residues. CDR3 nucleotide sequence: TGTGCCAGCAGCTCTGGTGGGGCCAACGTCCTGACTTTC. Its protein product is CASSSGGANVLTF.

In this sample, this clonotype turned up many times. A much larger clone differs by one base, so this may be a read error. This chain connects TRBV19 to TRBJ2-7; 7 bases are a match to TRBD1. The CDR3 is made up of 14 amino acids. With 4 bases clipped from V and 2 bases from J, the junction kept 5 bases outside the gene matches. Germline V lookup: CDR1 LNHDA, CDR2 SQIVND (reference sequence). The CDR3 sequence: CASSRTGGTYEQYF. The CDR3 region has the DNA TGTGCCAGTAGTAGGACAGGAGGCACCTACGAGCAGTACTTC.

Worth noting for this clonotype: A read error may produce the germline difference seen at one junction end. This chain uses TRBV6-1 with TRBJ2-3; D tentatively fits TRBD1 or TRBD2 (5 bases each). This CDR3 is 15 amino acids long. Germline CDR1 reads MNHNS; CDR2 reads SASEGT. CDR3 nucleotides: TGTGCCGGCAGAGGTCCAGGGAAAGGAGGAGAGACGCAGTATTTT. It translates to CAGRGPGKGGETQYF.

The V call is TRBV11-2, the J call TRBJ2-7; 7 nucleotides match TRBD1. This CDR3 spans 21 amino acids. CDR1 and CDR2 from the germline V gene are SGHAT and FQNNGV. The V and J ends lost 6 bases and 0 bases, in that order; junction bases with no gene match: 26. The DNA for the CDR3 is TGTGCCAGCAGGTTAAGAAGGGGGCAGGGGGTCCGCCGAGAGCTCTCCTACGAGCAGTACTTC. Translating gives CASRLRRGQGVRRELSYEQYF.

This clonotype was seen a single time. The CDR3 carries no conserved terminal phenylalanine or tryptophan, so it likely arises from a read error. The limits of the CDR3 on the DNA are not certain, so only TCRdb's listed CDR3 is given. J is TRBJ2-1 and V is TRBV12-3 or TRBV12-4; the table's D call of TRBD1 was not tested on the DNA. The CDR3 totals 11 residues, both ends included. This CDR3 is CASSLAGGAFL.

As to this clonotype: The germline gene is not matched at one end of the junction; a read error may be the cause. The chain uses TRBV19 and TRBJ2-3; 7 nucleotides line up with TRBD1. Germline CDR1 is LNHDA and CDR2 is SQIVND (reference sequence). The CDR3 runs 14 residues. CDR3 region: CASSIGGGTDTRYF. CDR3 DNA sequence: TGTGCCAGTAGTATAGGAGGGGGCACAGATACGCGGTACTTT.

This clonotype occurred many times. V and J are TRBV12-3 or TRBV12-4 and TRBJ2-1; possibly TRBD1 for D (7 bases). The CDR3 runs 16 residues. Trimming cost V 6 bases and J 9 bases, with 24 bases left between them. The CDR3 DNA is TGTGCCAGCAGCCATGCAGGGGGGAATTTTCATGGTGAGCAGTTCTTC. Its translation is CASSHAGGNFHGEQFF.

The chain links TRBV20-1 to TRBJ2-1; 11 bases line up with TRBD2. Germline V gene data show CDR1 as DFQATT and CDR2 as SNEGSKA (reference sequence). J was trimmed by 6 bases and V by 6 bases; bases with no gene match: 13. The CDR3 spans 16 residues. The CDR3 loop is CSAPREWLAGGNEQFF. CDR3 nucleotide sequence: TGCAGTGCCCCTAGGGAGTGGCTAGCGGGAGGCAATGAGCAGTTCTTC.

In its sample, this clonotype was seen many times. CDR3 residues: CASSTQGWDGYTF. The DNA of the CDR3 is TGTGCCAGCAGCACACAGGGGTGGGATGGCTACACCTTC. The J gene is TRBJ1-2, the V gene TRBV9, with 7 bases lining up with TRBD1. The germline CDR1 and CDR2 sequences are SGDLS and YYNGEE. Germline trimming cut 4 bases from V and 6 bases from J; bases unmatched to any gene: 6. The CDR3 covers 13 residues. Complete variable domain (other parts from reference TRBV9 and TRBJ1-2): DSGVTQTPKHLITATGQRVTLRCSPRSGDLSVYWYQQSLDQGLQFLIQYYNGEERAKGNILERFSAQQFPDLHSELNLSSLELGDSALYFCASSTQGWDGYTFGSGTRLTVV.

The rearrangement joins TRBV25-1 to TRBJ2-7, with 12 bases fitting TRBD2. This CDR3 contains 18 residues. J was trimmed by 3 bases and V by 0 bases; bases with no gene match: 9. The germline V gene encodes CDR1 MGHDK and CDR2 SYGVNS. The DNA for the CDR3 is TGTGCCAGCAGTGAATATACGAGGACTAGCGGGACTTACTACGAGCAGTACTTC. Its protein is CASSEYTRTSGTYYEQYF.

There are many counts of this clonotype. The chain recombines TRBV5-6 with TRBJ1-4; TRBD1 is a possible D gene (5 bases). V was cut by 3 bases and J by 0 bases, with 12 bases left in between. This CDR3 contains 16 residues. The V gene's germline CDR1 is SGHDT and CDR2 YYEEEE. CDR3 sequence reads: CASSSGQGATNEKLFF. CDR3 DNA sequence: TGTGCCAGCAGCTCAGGTCAGGGCGCAACTAATGAAAAACTGTTTTTT.

Turning to this clonotype: Because it lacks the conserved phenylalanine or tryptophan at the end, this CDR3 is likely a read error. The limits of the CDR3 on the DNA are not certain, so only TCRdb's listed CDR3 is given. V gene TRBV10-2 combines with J gene TRBJ2-2. Germline-derived CDR1 and CDR2 are WSHSY and SAAADI. Including both end residues, the CDR3 is 16 amino acids long. The CDR3 is CASSDWTNIGTVSCFL.

This clonotype is termed medium-sized. This sequence joins TRBV24-1 and TRBJ1-2, with D perhaps matching TRBD1 (6 bases). The CDR3 is made up of 12 amino acids. Germline-derived CDR1 and CDR2 are KGHDR and SFDVKD. V lost 5 bases, J lost 7 bases, and 10 bases lay in between. This CDR3 reads CATSGTGFGYTF. For the CDR3, the DNA is TGTGCCACCAGTGGTACAGGGTTTGGCTACACCTTC.

CDR3 coding DNA: TGTGCCAGCTCACCACCGCAGGGGGTATCCTACGAGCAGTACTTC. It translates to CASSPPQGVSYEQYF. This sequence joins TRBV18 and TRBJ2-7; 7 bases match TRBD1. V dropped 0 bases and J dropped 1; count of bases not matched to a gene: 3. The CDR3 length is 15 residues. Germline CDR1 and CDR2: KGHSH and LQKENI.

Points on this clonotype: A read error may account for a junction end that differs from germline. The V and J genes are TRBV15 and TRBJ2-3; D not resolved. CDR1 and CDR2 (germline): LNHNV, YYDKDF (reference sequence). The CDR3 consists of 15 residues. The CDR3 here is CVTSRVDGSADTQYF. CDR3 coding DNA: TGTGTCACCAGCAGAGTCGATGGAAGCGCAGATACGCAGTATTTT.

The chain uses TRBV11-2 and TRBJ1-5; weak D call: TRBD1 (6 bases). Trimming pared 5 bases from V and 0 bases from J, leaving 14 bases between. This CDR3 spans 16 amino acids. Looked up from germline, CDR1 is SGHAT and CDR2 is FQNNGV. The CDR3 coding sequence is TGTGCCAGCAGCCCCGGGGGCGGGACTAGCAATCAGCCCCAGCATTTT. Translating it yields CASSPGGGTSNQPQHF.

This chain connects TRBV19 to TRBJ2-2, with no clear D. The V and J ends lost 3 bases and 6 bases respectively, with 5 bases between them. CDR3 length: 12 amino acids. Germline V lookup: CDR1 LNHDA, CDR2 SQIVND (reference sequence). The CDR3 reads CASSIPSGELFF. CDR3 DNA sequence: TGTGCCAGTAGTATCCCCTCCGGGGAGCTGTTTTTT. Complete variable domain (other parts from reference TRBV19 and TRBJ2-2): DGGITQSPKYLFRKEGQNVTLSCEQNLNHDAMYWYRQDPGQGLRLIYYSQIVNDFQKGDIAEGYSVSREKKESFPLTVTSAQKNPTAFYLCASSIPSGELFFGEGSRLTVL.